This T cell receptor (beta chain) was identified in a study of cytotoxic CD8 clonotypes in ibrutinib-treated CLL (dated by TCRdb to 2020 to 2023). Regarding the study in general: The cohort had 11 relapsed/refractory and approximately 15 treatment-naive patients; 17 were IGHV unmutated. Partial responses were observed in 24 patients and complete responses in 2; after a median follow-up of around 68 months, remission was maintained in approximately 15 patients and progression was observed in around twelve. Response samples were taken after a median of 12 months on treatment, ranging from about 6 to 40 months. On average, each sample yielded about 260,000 productive templates and tens of thousands of productive rearrangements. Longitudinal samples were available for about 30% of the roughly 86 trial participants. Cryopreserved peripheral blood mononuclear cells were collected at three points: before therapy, at response, and at either sustained remission or disease progression. Every remission and progressive disease sample was obtained while ibrutinib was still being received by the patients. The paper's findings and limits, for the study overall: Baseline clonality exceeded that of age-matched healthy donors and correlated strongly with circulating CD8+ T-cell counts. Clonality increased at ibrutinib response, stayed stable in sustained remission, and fell back toward baseline at progression. Sampling times were not matched between sustained-remission and progressing patients, and lymph node repertoires were not studied. Public clonotypes were rare and either shrank or stayed stable during treatment, and the rise in clonality at ibrutinib response reflected expansion of private clonotypes.

Each clonotype received, on average, 10x coverage in deep resolution sequencing performed on a MiSeq, where the target depth lay between 1 in 1 million and 1 in 200,000 T cells. The immunoSEQ hsTCRB Kit was used to generate TCR beta libraries. Under the source paper's analysis protocol: ImmunoSEQ Data Assistant and ImmunoSEQ Analyzer were used for data analysis, and V, D and J genes were assigned according to IMGT definitions. Clonality was computed as one minus normalized Shannon entropy of productive rearrangement frequencies, ranging from 0 to 1. Only overrepresented clonotypes making up at least 0.05% of each patient's repertoire were included in the public clonotype analysis. Approximately 12 repertoires from age-matched healthy donors, obtained from immuneACCESS, served as clonality controls. The clones in this table, taken by TCRdb from immuneACCESS, are in-frame only. Not every clone is retained; where verified, under half of the shortfall comes from an unresolved V gene, and the cause of the rest is unknown. V, J and clone size were drawn from that table, and D and trimming were deduced from the DNA. Within this sample are 100,000 to 150,000 clones, with approximately 85% of them counted one time only. Of the sample, approximately 2% is held by the ten largest clones.

Per the germline V gene, SGDLS is the CDR1 and YYNGEE is the CDR2. Spanning cysteine to phenylalanine, the CDR3 consists of 15 amino acids. The read is trimmed to its CDR3 DNA, 45 bases read in frame from base 1. V has 2 bases trimmed and J has 5 bases trimmed; junction bases matching no gene number 5. A note on this clone: Its antigen is currently not known. Per-base quality was not reported, and no clone a single base away is much larger than it.

Reading the label with the study, this specimen's time point is: around 2 years on ibrutinib. For TCR beta library preparation, approximately 1.9 micrograms of genomic DNA was extracted from cryopreserved PBMCs. Longitudinal blood samples from CLL patients on ibrutinib monotherapy were analyzed using high-throughput TCR beta sequencing. The patients took part in an open-label, single-center phase 2 trial of ibrutinib monotherapy. The material was PBMCs, obtained after 24 months of ibrutinib treatment. The receptor comes from a human donor with chronic lymphocytic leukemia. The chain couples TRBV9 to TRBJ2-2; 8 central bases correspond to TRBD2. The nucleotides are TGTGCCAGCAGCGTTAGCGGGGAATCAACCGGGGAGCTGTTTTTT. Its protein product is CASSVSGESTGELFF. The full variable domain, with segments outside the CDR3 supplied by the reference TRBV9 and TRBJ2-2 proteins, appears as DSGVTQTPKHLITATGQRVTLRCSPRSGDLSVYWYQQSLDQGLQFLIQYYNGEERAKGNILERFSAQQFPDLHSELNLSSLELGDSALYFCASSVSGESTGELFFGEGSRLTVL.